The 9 T cell receptor beta chains given below trace back to one sample, sequenced in a study of blood T cells in healthy people across ages. A sample-barcoded 5' primer and a J-beta primer mix were used in a second PCR of roughly 7 to 12 cycles. TCRdb ran MiXCR on the 5' RACE reads and lists one entry per CDR3 protein. The sample yields about 620,000 distinct CDR3 sequences, roughly 21% seen once. Specimen: blood. These TCRs come from an older man in good health.

This clonotype was seen a handful of times. This chain links TRBV11-2 with TRBJ1-1; the match to TRBD1 covers 9 bases. Per the germline V gene, CDR1 is SGHAT and CDR2 is FQNNGV. The CDR3 is 15 residues long. Trimming took 3 bases from V and 1 from J; bases not matched to a gene: 3. The CDR3 loop reads CASSFGQGKNTEAFF. CDR3 bases: TGTGCCAGCAGCTTCGGACAGGGGAAGAACACTGAAGCTTTCTTT.

The chain employs TRBV20-1 and TRBJ2-3; D is ambiguous. V lost 6 bases, J lost 2 bases, and 12 bases lay in between. CDR3 length: 13 amino acids. Germline values: CDR1 DFQATT, CDR2 SNEGSKA (reference sequence). The CDR3 spells CSAESRFTDTQYF. As DNA, the CDR3 is TGCAGTGCCGAGTCCCGTTTCACAGATACGCAGTATTTT.

There are a few counts of this clonotype. The chain has TRBV28 and TRBJ2-7; 10 positions agree with TRBD2. This CDR3 is 16 amino acids long. Germline V gene data show CDR1 as MDHEN and CDR2 as SYDVKM. After removal of 6 bases from V and 3 bases from J, the junction contained 11 bases not matched to a gene. This CDR3 is CASSPLEREGNYEQYF. As DNA, the CDR3 is TGTGCCAGCAGCCCGCTTGAGCGGGAGGGTAACTACGAGCAGTACTTC.

This rearrangement joins TRBV24-1 to TRBJ2-4; tentatively, D is TRBD1 (5 bases). The V gene lost 4 bases and the J gene lost 0 bases, with 9 bases spanning the gap. The CDR3 loop spans 15 amino acids. CDR1 and CDR2 (germline): KGHDR, SFDVKD. For the CDR3, the DNA is TGTGCCACCAGTGAGGGGCCCTTAGCCAAAAACATTCAGTACTTC. Translating it yields CATSEGPLAKNIQYF.

The J gene is TRBJ2-3, the V gene TRBV7-8; 8 bases align to TRBD2. This CDR3 spans 14 amino acids. The germline CDR1 and CDR2 sequences are SGHVS and FQNEAQ. J gave up 8 bases and V 0 bases, and 4 bases lay outside the gene matches. CDR3 sequence reads: CASSLAREGLTQYF. CDR3 bases: TGTGCCAGCAGCTTAGCCCGGGAGGGCCTTACGCAGTATTTT.

This clonotype occurred a few times. At one end the junction does not follow the germline gene, possibly because of a read error. The chain combines TRBV6-6 with TRBJ2-5; TRBD2 might be the D (5 bases). Near its end, the DNA agrees better with TRBJ2-7, so the J call may be wrong. This CDR3 has 11 amino acids. Germline CDR1 is MNHNY and CDR2 is SVGAGI (reference sequence). CDR3 residues: CASRGSPEQYF. The CDR3 DNA reads TGTGCTAGCAGAGGGAGCCCCGAGCAGTACTTC.

At least ten counts were recorded for this clonotype. The chain recombines TRBV10-3 with TRBJ2-1; 7 bases are shared with TRBD2. J lost 5 bases, V lost 10 bases, and 8 bases had no gene match. The CDR3 sequence is 13 residues long. Germline V gene data show CDR1 as ENHRY and CDR2 as SYGVKD. CDR3 coding DNA: TGTGCCACCCACCCTGCGGGAGACAATGAGCAGTTCTTC. Translation: CATHPAGDNEQFF.

This clonotype was counted many times. The gene calls are TRBV2 and TRBJ2-3; D uncertain. CDR3 length: 17 residues. Per germline, CDR1 SNHLY and CDR2 FYNNEI. Trimming removed 0 bases from V and 0 bases from J, with 13 bases in between. The CDR3 coding sequence is TGTGCCAGCAGTGAAGCTTCGCTATACTCTAGCACAGATACGCAGTATTTT. Translating gives CASSEASLYSSTDTQYF.

This clonotype was seen more than once but under ten times. This chain uses TRBV6-2 or TRBV6-3 with TRBJ2-1; the match to TRBD1 covers 8 bases. The length of the CDR3 is 15 residues. Germline V lookup: CDR1 MNHEY, CDR2 SVGEGT. With 1 base clipped from V and 5 bases from J, the junction kept 4 bases outside the gene matches. The chain's CDR3 is CASSYFGGQDNEQFF. CDR3 nucleotides: TGTGCCAGCAGTTACTTCGGGGGACAGGACAATGAGCAGTTCTTC.